This T cell receptor (beta chain) was recovered during a study of T cell clonotyping in hematopoietic cell transplantation. Study as a whole: Recipient samples before transplant were obtained post-cytoreduction. General observations from the study: Few recipient clonotypes overlapped donors; over 95% were de novo at given depth. Recipient TCR diversity dropped after transplant; expanded clonotypes rose from day 30 to 180. No sorting was done, leaving CD4 and CD8 contributions mixed.

As concerns this clone: What it binds is not known.

This sample's time point: recipient sample about 28 days before transplant, after cytoreduction. This CDR3 is built from 15 residues. Trimming took 5 bases from V and 4 from J, leaving 17 bases between them. Germline V CDR1 and CDR2: MNHNS, SASEGT. This table comes from immunoSEQ multiplex PCR, and its TCRdb copy is limited to in-frame clones, with some not included. The sample shows about 41,000 clones, less than 85% of them seen only once. This specimen consisted of peripheral blood mononuclear cells, obtained before stem cell transplant. The V gene is TRBV6-1, the J gene TRBJ1-1; D may be TRBD1 (6 bases). This sequence originates from a man in his sixties with acute myeloid leukemia. Some clones in this sample may be carry-over from other donors' samples. The CDR3 here is CASSTRQARGTEAFF. The CDR3 DNA is TGTGCCAGCAGTACCAGACAGGCGAGGGGCACTGAAGCTTTCTTT.